Listed below are T cell receptor beta chains from one sample, sequenced in a study of T cells in Graves' hyperthyroidism and ophthalmopathy. TCRdb re-derived calls from the multiplex PCR reads in MiXCR, one entry per CDR3 protein. The sample has approximately 530,000 distinct CDR3 sequences; roughly 17% are singletons. Specimen: blood. These receptors were collected from a young woman with Graves' hyperthyroidism. Both conserved end residues are part of each CDR3. A D gene is named only where the DNA matches it firmly. Some rows have no size entry. The others give once, few or many, or a class for an expanded clone.

V gene	CDR3 length	D gene	J gene	clone size	CDR3 DNA	CDR3 protein
TRBV12-3/TRBV12-4	16	NA	TRBJ1-1	many	TGTGCCAGCAGTCAGATACAGGCGCCCATGAACACTGAAGCTTTCTTT	CASSQIQAPMNTEAFF
TRBV7-2	14	NA	TRBJ1-2	many	TGTGCCAGCATCGACCAGGGTACGCTGTATGGCTACACCTTC	CASIDQGTLYGYTF
TRBV5-4	16	TRBD2	TRBJ2-2	few	TGTGCCAGCAGCCGTTATCTAGCGGGGAGAGCCGGGGAGCTGTTTTTT	CASSRYLAGRAGELFF
TRBV7-2	13	NA	TRBJ2-7	many	TGTGCCAGCAGCTTGAAGAGCTCCTACGAGCAGTACTTC	CASSLKSSYEQYF
TRBV7-2	16	TRBD2	TRBJ2-5	NA	TGTGCCAGCAGCTCCCCCCTCGCGGGAGTCCGAGAGACCCAGTACTTC	CASSSPLAGVRETQYF
TRBV5-1	11	NA	TRBJ2-1	few	TGCGCCAGCAGCAGTATCCTTGAGCAGTTCTTC	CASSSILEQFF
TRBV6-2/TRBV6-3	18	TRBD1	TRBJ1-5	few	TGTGCCAGCAGTTACACCGACAGGGGATCGTTTAGCAATCAGCCCCAGCATTTT	CASSYTDRGSFSNQPQHF
TRBV7-9	14	TRBD1	TRBJ2-7	NA	TGTGCCAGCAGACGGCAGGGGGATACGGCCGAGCAGTACTTC	CASRRQGDTAEQYF
TRBV7-9	13	NA	TRBJ2-1	few	TGTGCCAGCAGCCCATCCCGTTGGAATGAGCAGTTCTTC	CASSPSRWNEQFF
TRBV7-9	15	TRBD1	TRBJ1-3	few	TGTGCCAGCAGCTTACTAGACAGGGGGGCGAACACCATATATTTT	CASSLLDRGANTIYF
TRBV20-1	15	TRBD1	TRBJ2-7	many	TGCAGTGCCCAAAGGGGTCGACAGGGGGCATGGGAGCAGTACTTC	CSAQRGRQGAWEQYF
TRBV6-2/TRBV6-3	18	TRBD2	TRBJ2-1	few	TGTGCCAGCAGCACCGGACTAGCGGGGGATTTAAGAGTCAATGAGCAGTTCTTC	CASSTGLAGDLRVNEQFF
TRBV19	14	TRBD1	TRBJ1-2	few	TGTGCCAGTAGGATGGGACAGCCTCTGAATGGCTACACCTTC	CASRMGQPLNGYTF
TRBV3-1	11	NA	TRBJ1-1	many	TGTGCCAGCAGCCAAAGCCAGAGAGCTTTCTTT	CASSQSQRAFF
TRBV19	19	TRBD2	TRBJ2-5	once	TGTGCCAGTAGTATAACAGGGAGTTTGATAGCGGGAGGGCGAGAGACCCAGTACTTC	CASSITGSLIAGGRETQYF
TRBV27	13	NA	TRBJ1-2	many	TGTGCCAGCAGTTTAACAGGTCCCCATGGCTACACCTTC	CASSLTGPHGYTF
TRBV30	16	NA	TRBJ2-5	few	TGTGCCTGGACCTCCGACCTGGGGACGTTCGGCGAGACCCAGTACTTC	CAWTSDLGTFGETQYF
TRBV29-1	15	NA	TRBJ1-1	NA	TGCAGCGTTGGGGTTCTGGGGGGCTTAGGTACTGAAGCTTTCTTT	CSVGVLGGLGTEAFF
TRBV12-3/TRBV12-4	15	NA	TRBJ2-6	many	TGTGCCAGCAGTCTCGCGGGGCCAGGGGCCAACGTCCTGACTTTC	CASSLAGPGANVLTF
TRBV12-3/TRBV12-4	13	NA	TRBJ1-4	NA	TGTGCCAGCAGTCCTAGTGTGGTAGAAAAACTGTTTTTT	CASSPSVVEKLFF
TRBV10-2	12	NA	TRBJ2-7	few	TGCGCCAGCAGTGAGACTAGCCGGGAGCAGTACTTC	CASSETSREQYF
TRBV19	15	NA	TRBJ1-5	NA	TGTGCCAGTAGTATCAGCTCTACAGGGCGTCAGCCCCAGCATTTT	CASSISSTGRQPQHF
TRBV6-2/TRBV6-3	12	NA	TRBJ1-5	NA	TGTGCCAGCAGTTACTTGCATCAGCCCCAGCATTTT	CASSYLHQPQHF
TRBV20-1	14	TRBD1	TRBJ2-1	many	TGCAGTGCTAAGGACAGGGTAAGCCACAATGAGCAGTTCTTC	CSAKDRVSHNEQFF
TRBV27	18	TRBD1	TRBJ2-2	few	TGTGCCAGCAGTTTAGTTCGGACAGGGGGTAGAGACACCGGGGAGCTGTTTTTT	CASSLVRTGGRDTGELFF
TRBV7-3	15	NA	TRBJ2-1	NA	TGTGCCAGCAGCTTAAGGGGGCATCCTTTTGATGAGCAGTTCTTC	CASSLRGHPFDEQFF
TRBV20-1	19	TRBD2	TRBJ2-2	NA	TGCAGTGCAAGAGACAGACCCGGGACTAGCGGGAGGTGTTACGGGGAGCTGTTTTTT	CSARDRPGTSGRCYGELFF
TRBV11-2	17	TRBD2	TRBJ2-2	NA	TGTGCCAGCAGCTTAGATCGCGGGACTAGTGGCACCGGGGAGCTGTTTTTT	CASSLDRGTSGTGELFF
TRBV5-6	15	NA	TRBJ2-3	many	TGTGCCAGCAGCTGGATCGGGTACCCCACAGATACGCAGTATTTT	CASSWIGYPTDTQYF
TRBV6-6	15	TRBD2	TRBJ2-1	many	TGTGCCAGCAGTTACAGGCTAGCGGGTTACAATGAGCAGTTCTTC	CASSYRLAGYNEQFF
TRBV24-1	16	TRBD1	TRBJ2-6	NA	TGTGCCACCAGTGACCACGACAGGGTTGGGGCCAACGTCCTGACTTTC	CATSDHDRVGANVLTF
TRBV25-1	13	NA	TRBJ1-6	NA	TGTGCCAGTTCCGGGAGTCATAATTCACCCCTCCACTTT	CASSGSHNSPLHF
TRBV6-2/TRBV6-3	17	NA	TRBJ1-4	NA	TGTGCCAGCAGTTACGGGCAGGGGTCGGGTGGATATGAAAAACTGTTTTTT	CASSYGQGSGGYEKLFF
TRBV7-2	13	TRBD1	TRBJ1-2	many	TGTGCCAGCAGCTTGACAGGGACTGATGGCTACACCTTC	CASSLTGTDGYTF
TRBV5-1	15	NA	TRBJ2-7	many	TGCGCCAGCAGCCTGGCCGGGACAAATATAAACGAGCAGTACTTC	CASSLAGTNINEQYF
TRBV12-3/TRBV12-4	15	TRBD2	TRBJ2-1	few	TGTGCCAGCAGTCTGGGACTAGCGGGAGCACATGAGCAGTTCTTC	CASSLGLAGAHEQFF
TRBV12-3/TRBV12-4	13	NA	TRBJ1-4	many	TGTGCCAGCAGTAACGCGAACCGGGAAAAACTGTTTTTT	CASSNANREKLFF
TRBV5-6	16	NA	TRBJ2-1	many	TGTGCCAGCAGCGGCGTTATAGCCACCCCCTACAATGAGCAGTTCTTC	CASSGVIATPYNEQFF
TRBV2	15	TRBD1	TRBJ1-3	NA	TGTGCCAGCAGGGCCGGGACAGGCTCTGGAAACACCATATATTTT	CASRAGTGSGNTIYF
TRBV10-2	16	NA	TRBJ1-1	many	TGCGCCAGCAGTCCTGGGCGACTGCTACGCGGCACTGAAGCTTTCTTT	CASSPGRLLRGTEAFF
TRBV29-1	14	TRBD1	TRBJ2-1	few	TGCAGCGTTGGACAGGGGCGCGCCTACAATGAGCAGTTCTTC	CSVGQGRAYNEQFF
TRBV11-2	17	NA	TRBJ2-3	few	TGTGCCAGCAGCGCAACCCCGCCGAACACTGGCACAGATACGCAGTATTTT	CASSATPPNTGTDTQYF
TRBV7-8	17	NA	TRBJ2-2	NA	TGTGCCAGCACCAAATCCCACGGGGCAAAGGGGACCGGGGAGCTGTTTTTT	CASTKSHGAKGTGELFF
TRBV27	15	NA	TRBJ1-4	many	TGTGCCAGCAGCACCAGGGGTAGGGGTAGCGAAAAACTGTTTTTT	CASSTRGRGSEKLFF
TRBV29-1	12	NA	TRBJ2-7	few	TGCAGCGTTGGTTGGACCATCTACGAGCAGTACTTC	CSVGWTIYEQYF
TRBV7-9	12	NA	TRBJ2-2	NA	TGTGCCAGCCGACAACCCACCGGGGAGCTGTTTTTT	CASRQPTGELFF
TRBV5-1	18	TRBD1	TRBJ2-6	many	TGCGCCAGCAGCTTGGCTGGGACAGGACGCTCTGGGGCCAACGTCCTGACTTTC	CASSLAGTGRSGANVLTF
TRBV20-1	14	NA	TRBJ1-2	NA	TGCAGTGCGCTTATCAACGACAGGACCTATGGCTACACCTTC	CSALINDRTYGYTF
TRBV29-1	12	TRBD1	TRBJ2-2	many	TGCAGCGTGGGACAGGGGGCCGGGGAGCTGTTTTTT	CSVGQGAGELFF
TRBV12-3/TRBV12-4	16	NA	TRBJ1-5	many	TGTGCCAGCAGCTTCGTACGAGCTGGGGGGCGTCAGCCCCAGCATTTT	CASSFVRAGGRQPQHF
TRBV7-2	14	NA	TRBJ2-3	many	TGTGCCAGCAGCTTTCTCGGGGACACAGATACGCAGTATTTT	CASSFLGDTDTQYF
TRBV2	15	TRBD1	TRBJ1-5	many	TGTGCCAGCAGGGTCAGGGGGAGCAGCAATCAGCCCCAGCATTTT	CASRVRGSSNQPQHF
TRBV20-1	14	NA	TRBJ1-1	few	TGCAGTGCTAGAGTTTCACGTCAGGGCACTGAAGCTTTCTTT	CSARVSRQGTEAFF
TRBV13	16	TRBD2	TRBJ2-7	many	TGTGCCAGCAGCTTGGGGACTAGCGGGAGGTTCCACGAGCAGTACTTC	CASSLGTSGRFHEQYF
TRBV20-1	14	NA	TRBJ2-7	few	TGCAGTGCTAAGGGGGGGCGGGAGTGGTACGAGCAGTACTTC	CSAKGGREWYEQYF
TRBV12-3/TRBV12-4	14	NA	TRBJ1-4	many	TGTGCCAGCAGTTTTCGGGGGCGGGCGGAAAAACTGTTTTTT	CASSFRGRAEKLFF
TRBV28	15	NA	TRBJ2-3	many	TGTGCCAGCAGTTTACAGGTCTCTAGCACAGATACGCAGTATTTT	CASSLQVSSTDTQYF